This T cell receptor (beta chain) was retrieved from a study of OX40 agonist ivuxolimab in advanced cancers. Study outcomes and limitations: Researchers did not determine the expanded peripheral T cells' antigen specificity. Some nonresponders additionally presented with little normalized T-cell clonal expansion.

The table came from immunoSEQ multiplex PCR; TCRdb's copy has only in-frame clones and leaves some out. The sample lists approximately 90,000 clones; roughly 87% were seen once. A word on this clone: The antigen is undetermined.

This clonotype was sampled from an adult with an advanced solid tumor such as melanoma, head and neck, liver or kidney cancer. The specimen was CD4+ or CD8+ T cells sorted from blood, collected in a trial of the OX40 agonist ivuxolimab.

CDR3 DNA: TGTGCCAGCAGCCTCCAGGGGACCGCGAGCTACGAGCAGTACTTC. Translation gives CASSLQGTASYEQYF. This rearrangement joins TRBV7-2 to TRBJ2-7, with D possibly being TRBD1 (6 bases). Germline V gene data show CDR1 as SGHTA and CDR2 as FQGNSA. Trimming removed 5 bases at V and 3 bases at J, with 17 bases between. This CDR3 spans 15 amino acids. Based on the CDR3 plus reference TRBV7-2 and TRBJ2-7, the full variable domain is GAGVSQSPSNKVTEKGKDVELRCDPISGHTALYWYRQSLGQGLEFLIYFQGNSAPDKSGLPSDRFSAERTGGSVSTLTIQRTQQEDSAVYLCASSLQGTASYEQYFGPGTRLTVT.